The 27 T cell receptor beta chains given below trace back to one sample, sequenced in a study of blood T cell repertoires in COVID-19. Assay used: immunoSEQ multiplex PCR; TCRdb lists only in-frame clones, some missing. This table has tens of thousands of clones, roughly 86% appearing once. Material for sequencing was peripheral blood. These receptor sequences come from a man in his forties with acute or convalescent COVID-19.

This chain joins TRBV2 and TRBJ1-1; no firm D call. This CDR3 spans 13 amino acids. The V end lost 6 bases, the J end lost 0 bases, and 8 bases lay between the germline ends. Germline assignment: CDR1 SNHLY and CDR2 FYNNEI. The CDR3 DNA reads TGTGCCAGCAGACTGTATATGAACACTGAAGCTTTCTTT. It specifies CASRLYMNTEAFF.

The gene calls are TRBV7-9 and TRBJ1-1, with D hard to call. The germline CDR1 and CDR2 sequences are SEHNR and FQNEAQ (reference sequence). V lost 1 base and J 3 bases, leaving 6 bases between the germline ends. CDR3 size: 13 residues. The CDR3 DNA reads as TGTGCCAGCAGCTTAGATTTAGACACTGAAGCTTTCTTT. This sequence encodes CASSLDLDTEAFF.

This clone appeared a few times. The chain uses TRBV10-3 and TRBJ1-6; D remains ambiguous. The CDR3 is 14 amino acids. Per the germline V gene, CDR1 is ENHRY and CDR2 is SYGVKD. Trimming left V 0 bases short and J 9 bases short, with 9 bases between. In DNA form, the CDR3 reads TGTGCCATCAGTGAGTCGACTCGTGGTTCACCCCTCCACTTT. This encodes CAISESTRGSPLHF.

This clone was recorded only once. The CDR3 nucleotides are TGTGCCAGCACTCGAGGGACTAGCGGGAGTGGGGAAGATACGCAGTATTTT. It codes for CASTRGTSGSGEDTQYF. V gene TRBV2 combines with J gene TRBJ2-3; 14 bases fit TRBD2. Trimming at V came to 7 bases and at J to 5 bases, leaving 11 bases not matched to a gene. The CDR3 is made up of 17 amino acids. Germline values: CDR1 SNHLY, CDR2 FYNNEI.

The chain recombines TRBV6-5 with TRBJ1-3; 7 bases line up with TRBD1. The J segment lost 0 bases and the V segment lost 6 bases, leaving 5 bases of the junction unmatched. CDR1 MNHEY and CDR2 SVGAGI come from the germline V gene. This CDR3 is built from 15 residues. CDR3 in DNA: TGTGCCAGCAGCCAGGGGGGATACTCTGGAAACACCATATATTTT. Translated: CASSQGGYSGNTIYF.

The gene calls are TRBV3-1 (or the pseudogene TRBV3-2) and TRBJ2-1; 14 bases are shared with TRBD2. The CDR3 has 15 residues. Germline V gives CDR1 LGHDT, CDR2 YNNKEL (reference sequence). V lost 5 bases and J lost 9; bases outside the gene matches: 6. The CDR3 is CASSSGLAGVSEQFF. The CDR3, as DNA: TGTGCCAGCAGCTCGGGACTAGCGGGAGTTTCTGAGCAGTTCTTC.

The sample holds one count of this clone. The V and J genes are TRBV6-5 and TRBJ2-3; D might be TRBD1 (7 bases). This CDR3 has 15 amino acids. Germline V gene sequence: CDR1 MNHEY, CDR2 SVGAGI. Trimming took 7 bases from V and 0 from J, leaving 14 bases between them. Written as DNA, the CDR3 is TGTGCCAGCAAATCGACAGGGACTAGCACAGATACGCAGTATTTT. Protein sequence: CASKSTGTSTDTQYF.

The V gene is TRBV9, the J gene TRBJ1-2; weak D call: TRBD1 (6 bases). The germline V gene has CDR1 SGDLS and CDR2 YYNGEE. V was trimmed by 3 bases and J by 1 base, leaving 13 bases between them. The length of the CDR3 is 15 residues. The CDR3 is CASSATLQGNYGYTF. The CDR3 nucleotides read TGTGCCAGCAGCGCAACCCTACAGGGTAACTATGGCTACACCTTC. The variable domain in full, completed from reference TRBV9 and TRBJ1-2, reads DSGVTQTPKHLITATGQRVTLRCSPRSGDLSVYWYQQSLDQGLQFLIQYYNGEERAKGNILERFSAQQFPDLHSELNLSSLELGDSALYFCASSATLQGNYGYTFGSGTRLTVV.

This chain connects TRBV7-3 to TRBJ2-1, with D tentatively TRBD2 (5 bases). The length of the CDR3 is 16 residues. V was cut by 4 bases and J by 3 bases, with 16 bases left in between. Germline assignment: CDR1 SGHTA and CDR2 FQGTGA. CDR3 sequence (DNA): TGTGCCAGCAGCTCCTCCTACGGGGAGATCTACAATGAGCAGTTCTTC. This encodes CASSSSYGEIYNEQFF.

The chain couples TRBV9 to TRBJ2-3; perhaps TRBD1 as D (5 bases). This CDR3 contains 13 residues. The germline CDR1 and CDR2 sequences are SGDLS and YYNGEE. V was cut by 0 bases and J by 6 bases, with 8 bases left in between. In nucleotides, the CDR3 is TGTGCCAGCAGCGTAGGCAGGGCTGATACGCAGTATTTT. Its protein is CASSVGRADTQYF.

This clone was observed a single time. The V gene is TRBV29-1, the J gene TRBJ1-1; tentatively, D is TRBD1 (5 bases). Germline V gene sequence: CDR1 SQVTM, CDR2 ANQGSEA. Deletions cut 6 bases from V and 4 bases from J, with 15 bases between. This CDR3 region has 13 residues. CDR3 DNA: TGCAGCGTCGCCGCAGGGTGGGGCACTGAAGCTTTCTTT. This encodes CSVAAGWGTEAFF.

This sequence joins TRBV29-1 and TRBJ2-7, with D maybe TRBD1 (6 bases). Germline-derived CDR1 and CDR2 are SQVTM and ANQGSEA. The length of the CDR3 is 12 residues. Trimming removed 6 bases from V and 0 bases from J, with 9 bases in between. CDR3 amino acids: CSVGQSSYEQYF. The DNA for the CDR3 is TGCAGCGTAGGACAGTCCTCCTACGAGCAGTACTTC.

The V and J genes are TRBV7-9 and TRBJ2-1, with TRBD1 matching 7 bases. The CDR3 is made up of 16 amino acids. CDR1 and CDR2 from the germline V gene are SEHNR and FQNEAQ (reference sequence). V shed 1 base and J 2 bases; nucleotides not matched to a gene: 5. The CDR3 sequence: CASSLDHRGTYNEQFF. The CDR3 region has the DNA TGTGCCAGCAGCTTAGATCACAGGGGTACCTACAATGAGCAGTTCTTC.

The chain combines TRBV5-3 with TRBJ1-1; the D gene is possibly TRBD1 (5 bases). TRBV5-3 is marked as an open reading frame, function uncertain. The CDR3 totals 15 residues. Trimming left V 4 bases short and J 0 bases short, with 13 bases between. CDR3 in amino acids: CARSPPGGVNTEAFF. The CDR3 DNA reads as TGTGCCAGAAGCCCCCCCGGGGGGGTGAACACTGAAGCTTTCTTT.

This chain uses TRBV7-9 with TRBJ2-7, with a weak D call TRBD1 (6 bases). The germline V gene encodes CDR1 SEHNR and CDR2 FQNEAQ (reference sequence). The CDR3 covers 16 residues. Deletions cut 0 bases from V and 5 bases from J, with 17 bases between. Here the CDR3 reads CASSLAFSRGGHEQYF. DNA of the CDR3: TGTGCCAGCAGCTTAGCGTTTTCCAGGGGTGGCCACGAGCAGTACTTC.

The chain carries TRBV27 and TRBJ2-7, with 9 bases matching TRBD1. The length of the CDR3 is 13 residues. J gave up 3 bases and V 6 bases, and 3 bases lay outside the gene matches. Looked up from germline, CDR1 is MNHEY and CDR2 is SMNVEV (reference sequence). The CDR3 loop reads CASSLDRGYEQYF. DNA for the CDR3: TGTGCCAGCAGCCTGGACAGGGGCTACGAGCAGTACTTC.

Here the CDR3 DNA reads TGTGCCAGCAGTGAAGTCTACGCAGGGGACCAGCCCCAGCATTTT. Its translation is CASSEVYAGDQPQHF. This chain connects TRBV2 to TRBJ1-5; perhaps TRBD1 as D (6 bases). CDR3 length equals 15 residues. The V end was cut by 1 base, the J end by 7 bases, with 14 bases between. CDR1 is SNHLY and CDR2 is FYNNEI in the germline V gene. Combining the CDR3 with reference TRBV2 and TRBJ1-5 gives the whole variable domain EPEVTQTPSHQVTQMGQEVILRCVPISNHLYFYWYRQILGQKVEFLVSFYNNEISEKSEIFDDQFSVERPDGSNFTLKIRSTKLEDSAMYFCASSEVYAGDQPQHFGDGTRLSIL.

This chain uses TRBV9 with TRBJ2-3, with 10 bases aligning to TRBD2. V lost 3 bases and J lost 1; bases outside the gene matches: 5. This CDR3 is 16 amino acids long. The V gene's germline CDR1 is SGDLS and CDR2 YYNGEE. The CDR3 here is CASSARSGGGTDTQYF. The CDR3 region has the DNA TGTGCCAGCAGCGCGAGGAGCGGGGGGGGCACAGATACGCAGTATTTT.

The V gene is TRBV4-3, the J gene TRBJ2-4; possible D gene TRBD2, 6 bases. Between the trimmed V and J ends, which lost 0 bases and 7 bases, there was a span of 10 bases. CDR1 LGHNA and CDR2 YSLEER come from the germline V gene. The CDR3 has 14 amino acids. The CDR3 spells CASSQDFRGNIQYF. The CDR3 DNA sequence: TGCGCCAGCAGCCAAGATTTTCGGGGGAACATTCAGTACTTC.

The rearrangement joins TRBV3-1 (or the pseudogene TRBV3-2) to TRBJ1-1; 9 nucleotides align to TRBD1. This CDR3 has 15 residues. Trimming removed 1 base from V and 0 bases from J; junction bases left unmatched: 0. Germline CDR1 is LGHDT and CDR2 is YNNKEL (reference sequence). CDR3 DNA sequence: TGTGCCAGCAGCCAAGGGGACAGGGTGAACACTGAAGCTTTCTTT. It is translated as CASSQGDRVNTEAFF.

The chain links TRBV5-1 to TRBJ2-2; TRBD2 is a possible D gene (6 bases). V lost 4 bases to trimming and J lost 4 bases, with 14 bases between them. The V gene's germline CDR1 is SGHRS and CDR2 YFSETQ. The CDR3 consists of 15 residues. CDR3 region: CASSPTVGGTGELFF. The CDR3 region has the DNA TGCGCCAGCAGCCCTACCGTGGGGGGCACCGGGGAGCTGTTTTTT.

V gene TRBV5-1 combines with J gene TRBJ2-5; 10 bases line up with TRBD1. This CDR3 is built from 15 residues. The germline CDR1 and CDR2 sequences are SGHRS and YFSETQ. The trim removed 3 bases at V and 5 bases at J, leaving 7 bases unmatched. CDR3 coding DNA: TGCGCCAGCAGCTCACCGACAGGGGGCAGGGAGACCCAGTACTTC. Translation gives CASSSPTGGRETQYF.

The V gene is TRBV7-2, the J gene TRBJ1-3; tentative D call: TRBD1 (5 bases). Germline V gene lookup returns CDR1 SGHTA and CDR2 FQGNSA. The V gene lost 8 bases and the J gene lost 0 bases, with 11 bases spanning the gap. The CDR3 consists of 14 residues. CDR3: CASGPGISGNTIYF. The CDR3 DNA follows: TGTGCCAGCGGTCCAGGGATCTCTGGAAACACCATATATTTT.

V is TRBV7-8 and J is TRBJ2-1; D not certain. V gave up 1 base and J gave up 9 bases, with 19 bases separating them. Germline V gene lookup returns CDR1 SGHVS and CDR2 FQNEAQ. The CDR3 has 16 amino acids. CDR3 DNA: TGTGCCAGCAGCTTAGGTCTCTTCGGTCCTATCATTGAGCAGTTCTTC. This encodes CASSLGLFGPIIEQFF.

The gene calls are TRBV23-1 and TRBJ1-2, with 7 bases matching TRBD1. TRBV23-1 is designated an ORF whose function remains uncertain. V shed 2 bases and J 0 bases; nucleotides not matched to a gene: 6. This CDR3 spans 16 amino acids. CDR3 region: CASSQPKDRTNYGYTF. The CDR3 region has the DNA TGCGCCAGCAGTCAACCGAAGGACAGGACTAACTATGGCTACACCTTC.

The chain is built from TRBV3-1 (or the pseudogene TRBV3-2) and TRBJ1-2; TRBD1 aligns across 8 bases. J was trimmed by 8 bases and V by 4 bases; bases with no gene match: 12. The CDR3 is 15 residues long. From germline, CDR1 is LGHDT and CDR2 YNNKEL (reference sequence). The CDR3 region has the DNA TGTGCCAGCAGCCCTAGCGCAGGGGGCGGTAAGGGCTACACCTTC. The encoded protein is CASSPSAGGGKGYTF.

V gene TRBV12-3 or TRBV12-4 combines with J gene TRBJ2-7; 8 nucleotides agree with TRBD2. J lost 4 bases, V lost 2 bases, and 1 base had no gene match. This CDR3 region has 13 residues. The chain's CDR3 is CASSLTGGYEQYF. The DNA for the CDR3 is TGTGCCAGCAGTTTAACGGGAGGGTACGAGCAGTACTTC.